These 21 T cell receptor beta chains were sequenced from one sample in a study of shared clonotypes between healthy human individuals. Sequencing was performed with immunoSEQ multiplex PCR; in TCRdb, only in-frame clones are kept and a portion is missing. The repertoire consists of 100,000 or so clones, with about half occurring once and the leading ten covering less than 15%. Source material: PBMCs. These receptors came from a woman aged 40 to 50 in good health. Some clones in this sample may be carry-over from other donors' samples.

This clone has a handful of counts. The chain employs TRBV15 and TRBJ2-3; 7 bases fit TRBD1. CDR1 and CDR2 (germline): LNHNV, YYDKDF (reference sequence). The trim removed 1 base at V and 4 bases at J, leaving 5 bases unmatched. The CDR3 runs 15 residues. Here the CDR3 DNA reads TGTGCCACCAGCAGAGCACCCCAGGGGGCAGATACGCAGTATTTT. It translates to CATSRAPQGADTQYF. The full variable domain, rest sourced from reference TRBV15 and TRBJ2-3, is DAMVIQNPRYQVTQFGKPVTLSCSQTLNHNVMYWYQQKSSQAPKLLFHYYDKDFNNEADTPDNFQSRRPNTSFCFLDIRSPGLGDTAMYLCATSRAPQGADTQYFGPGTRLTVL.

The CDR3 sequence: CASSSSLYNEQFF. The CDR3 DNA follows: TGCGCCAGCAGCTCGTCATTGTACAATGAGCAGTTCTTC. The chain couples TRBV5-1 to TRBJ2-1; D is unresolved. Germline loops: CDR1 SGHRS, CDR2 YFSETQ. The CDR3 totals 13 residues. Trimming stripped 3 bases from V and 4 bases from J, with 8 bases between.

This clone was recorded a few times. The CDR3 loop is CASSLGVRNSEQFF. CDR3 bases: TGTGCCAGCAGCTTAGGGGTACGTAACAGTGAGCAGTTCTTC. V is TRBV11-3 and J is TRBJ2-1; D not resolved. Germline CDR1 is SGHNT and CDR2 is YENEEA. V was clipped by 1 base and J by 9 bases, with 13 bases between them. The CDR3 loop spans 14 amino acids.

As concerns this clone: As the CDR3 is not closed by the conserved phenylalanine or tryptophan, this likely results from a read error. The limits of the CDR3 on the DNA are not certain, so only TCRdb's listed CDR3 is given. V gene TRBV30 combines with J gene TRBJ2-7; TRBD2, as called in the table, went unchecked against the DNA. Ends included, the CDR3 has 15 residues. Germline loops: CDR1 GTSNPN, CDR2 SVGIG (reference sequence). This CDR3 is CAWSVRREGFYEQHL.

This clone was recorded at least ten times. The chain joins TRBV30 to TRBJ2-5; unclear D gene. CDR1 and CDR2 (germline): GTSNPN, SVGIG (reference sequence). The CDR3 is 12 amino acids. V lost 2 bases and J 5 bases, leaving 9 bases between the germline ends. CDR3 sequence (DNA): TGTGCCTGGAGTACGACCGCGGAGACCCAGTACTTC. Its translation: CAWSTTAETQYF.

The J gene is TRBJ1-6, the V gene TRBV7-8; the match to TRBD1 covers 9 bases. V was clipped by 1 base and J by 6 bases; unmatched bases: 1. Germline V gene lookup returns CDR1 SGHVS and CDR2 FQNEAQ. The CDR3 is 15 amino acids. In DNA, the CDR3 is TGTGCCAGCAGCTTAGGGACAGGGGTTAATTCACCCCTCCACTTT. The encoded protein is CASSLGTGVNSPLHF.

The sample holds many counts of this clone. The chain is built from TRBV28 and TRBJ2-5; D possibly matches TRBD1 or TRBD2 (5 bases each). The V gene lost 3 bases and the J gene lost 4 bases, with 9 bases spanning the gap. CDR1 is MDHEN and CDR2 is SYDVKM in the germline V gene. This CDR3 has 13 residues. This CDR3 is CASSLRGVETQYF. CDR3 DNA: TGTGCCAGCAGTTTGAGGGGTGTAGAGACCCAGTACTTC.

V is TRBV13 and J is TRBJ2-1; 7 bases line up with TRBD2. The CDR3 is made up of 16 amino acids. J was trimmed by 4 bases and V by 0 bases; bases with no gene match: 6. CDR1 and CDR2 from the germline V gene are PRHDT and FYEKMQ (reference sequence). CDR3: CASSLGGGSGYNEQFF. The CDR3 bases are TGTGCCAGCAGCTTAGGGGGCGGGAGCGGATACAATGAGCAGTTCTTC.

About this clone: This likely traces to a read error, being one base from a far larger clone. Other DNA variants within this sample encode the same CDR3. The genes are TRBV28 and TRBJ2-7, with TRBD2 matching 9 bases. CDR3 length equals 14 residues. Germline CDR1 is MDHEN and CDR2 is SYDVKM. The CDR3 protein is CASTPGAGGYEQYF. Here the CDR3 DNA reads TGTGCAAGCACCCCGGGGGCGGGAGGGTATGAGCAGTACTTC.

This clone was observed at least ten times. The chain has TRBV4-2 and TRBJ2-1, with TRBD2 matching 8 bases. Germline CDR1 is LGHNA and CDR2 is YNFKEQ. The CDR3 runs 14 residues. The V and J ends lost 0 bases and 15 bases, in that order; junction bases with no gene match: 10. The CDR3 nucleotides read TGTGCCAGCAGCCAAGATCAGGACGGGAGGGTTCCGTTCTTC. This gives the protein CASSQDQDGRVPFF.

The table lists this clone with a few counts. This chain joins TRBV6-4 and TRBJ1-5; D perhaps matches TRBD1 (5 bases). The V gene lost 2 bases and the J gene lost 4 bases, with 12 bases spanning the gap. The CDR3 totals 15 residues. Germline loops: CDR1 MRHNA, CDR2 SNTAGT. The CDR3 here is CASSDNPGSNQPQHF. The CDR3 DNA reads as TGTGCCAGCAGTGACAATCCAGGGTCTAATCAGCCCCAGCATTTT.

This clone was observed at least ten times. The V call is TRBV30, the J call TRBJ2-3; weak D call: TRBD2 (6 bases). The CDR3 is 13 amino acids. The ends were cut back, 0 bases at V and 3 bases at J, with 7 bases in the middle. Per the germline V gene, CDR1 is GTSNPN and CDR2 is SVGIG (reference sequence). This chain's CDR3 is CAWSVRETDTQYF. The CDR3 nucleotides are TGTGCCTGGAGTGTACGGGAGACAGATACGCAGTATTTT.

This clone was observed a handful of times. The gene calls are TRBV28 and TRBJ1-4; D is ambiguous. In germline, CDR1 is MDHEN, CDR2 SYDVKM. The CDR3 loop spans 14 amino acids. V shed 3 bases and J shed 1 base, with 6 bases lying between them. CDR3 amino acids: CASSFRLTNEKLFF. The CDR3 nucleotides are TGTGCCAGCAGTTTCAGGTTAACTAATGAAAAACTGTTTTTT.

This clone occurred once. A far larger clone differs by one base, so this is likely a read error. Other DNA sequences of this sample code for an identical CDR3. Here the CDR3 reads CATSVRGAEDTQYF. The CDR3, as DNA: TGTGCCACTAGCGTGAGGGGAGCAGAAGATACGCAGTATTTT. The chain joins TRBV15 to TRBJ2-3; D tentatively reads TRBD1 or TRBD2 (5 bases each). This CDR3 region has 14 residues. Germline lookup yields CDR1 LNHNV and CDR2 YYDKDF (reference sequence). Trimming removed 9 bases at V and 5 bases at J, with 18 bases between. Looking up the rest from reference TRBV15 and TRBJ2-3 gives the full variable domain: DAMVIQNPRYQVTQFGKPVTLSCSQTLNHNVMYWYQQKSSQAPKLLFHYYDKDFNNEADTPDNFQSRRPNTSFCFLDIRSPGLGDTAMYLCATSVRGAEDTQYFGPGTRLTVL.

This clone showed up many times. J is TRBJ2-1 and V is TRBV5-4; D perhaps matches TRBD1 (6 bases). CDR1 and CDR2 (germline): SGHNT, YYREEE (reference sequence). This CDR3 has 12 residues. V was shortened by 9 bases and J by 6 bases, with 13 bases between the two germline ends. In DNA form, the CDR3 reads TGTGCCACCGGAACCAGGGGCAATGAGCAGTTCTTC. Its protein is CATGTRGNEQFF.

Points on this clone: Sequence at one end of the junction differs from germline and may be a read error. V gene TRBV27 combines with J gene TRBJ1-5; D not resolved. This CDR3 region has 13 residues. Germline V lookup: CDR1 MNHEY, CDR2 SMNVEV (reference sequence). The CDR3 coding sequence is TGTGCCTGCAGTTTAGTTAGGGATCAGCCCCAGCATTTT. Amino acids: CACSLVRDQPQHF.

The chain couples TRBV5-8 to TRBJ2-7; D remains unclear. Trimming shortened V by 4 bases and J by 5 bases, and 10 bases separated the two germline ends. This CDR3 has 12 amino acids. Per the germline V gene, CDR1 is SGHTS and CDR2 is YDEGEE. CDR3 loop: CASSPRLDEQYF. DNA of the CDR3: TGTGCCAGCAGCCCCCGCCTGGACGAGCAGTACTTC.

This clone was counted ten times or more. A read error may produce the germline difference seen at one junction end. The J gene is TRBJ2-3, the V gene TRBV28, with D possibly matching TRBD2 (5 bases). Germline V gene data show CDR1 as MDHEN and CDR2 as SYDVKM. The CDR3 covers 12 residues. The CDR3 protein is CASRASKDTQYF. In DNA form, the CDR3 reads TGTGCCAGCAGGGCTAGCAAAGATACGCAGTATTTT.

This clone was observed at least ten times. The chain recombines TRBV5-1 with TRBJ2-3; 7 positions agree with TRBD1. This CDR3 comprises 14 residues. CDR1 is SGHRS and CDR2 is YFSETQ in the germline V gene. Unmatched junction bases numbered 4, after V lost 0 bases and J lost 6 bases. The CDR3 DNA follows: TGCGCCAGCAGCTTGGGACAGGGTGGGGATACGCAGTATTTT. Its translation is CASSLGQGGDTQYF.

The CDR3 spells CASSETSENIQYF. DNA of the CDR3: TGTGCCAGCAGTGAGACTAGCGAAAACATTCAGTACTTC. The chain employs TRBV6-5 and TRBJ2-4; 8 bases agree with TRBD2. J was trimmed by 5 bases and V by 5 bases; bases with no gene match: 2. Germline V gives CDR1 MNHEY, CDR2 SVGAGI. This CDR3 is built from 13 residues.

Here the CDR3 reads CASSQGGAGSYGYTF. The CDR3 DNA reads TGCGCCAGCAGCCAAGGCGGAGCAGGATCCTATGGCTACACCTTC. The V and J genes are TRBV4-3 and TRBJ1-2; no clear D gene. CDR1 and CDR2 (germline): LGHNA, YSLEER. The length of the CDR3 is 15 residues. V shed 1 base and J shed 4 bases, with 13 bases lying between them.